These 24 T cell receptor beta chains were all obtained from the same sample, sequenced in a study of cytomegalovirus exposure and HLA in healthy donors. The study ran its PCR with 60 Vbeta and 13 Jbeta primers. This table comes from immunoSEQ multiplex PCR, and its TCRdb copy is limited to in-frame clones, with some not included. The sample table includes around 65,000 clones. Sequencing used PBMCs. The receptors were gathered from a man aged 25 to 40 in good health and CMV-seropositive.

This chain uses TRBV9 with TRBJ1-3; D might be TRBD1 (6 bases). V was clipped by 0 bases and J by 2 bases, with 9 bases between them. Germline CDR1 reads SGDLS; CDR2 reads YYNGEE. This CDR3 contains 15 residues. The CDR3 loop reads CASSVEPGAGNTIYF. Here the CDR3 DNA reads TGTGCCAGCAGCGTAGAGCCAGGGGCTGGAAACACCATATATTTT.

The genes are TRBV27 and TRBJ1-1; TRBD1 matches 8 bases. This CDR3 contains 17 residues. V shed 5 bases and J 2 bases; nucleotides not matched to a gene: 13. The V gene's germline CDR1 is MNHEY and CDR2 SMNVEV (reference sequence). The CDR3 DNA reads TGTGCCAGCAGTGTCTTACCCTCAGGGGGCAAAAACACTGAAGCTTTCTTT. It is translated as CASSVLPSGGKNTEAFF.

Comments on this clone: Other DNA sequences in this sample translate to the same CDR3. The chain uses TRBV6-1 and TRBJ2-2; D unresolved. The V gene's germline CDR1 is MNHNS and CDR2 SASEGT. CDR3 length: 14 amino acids. Between the trimmed V and J ends, which lost 1 base and 4 bases, there was a span of 7 bases. The CDR3 region has the DNA TGTGCCAGCAGTGAAGATCCTACCACCGGGGAGCTGTTTTTT. Translation gives CASSEDPTTGELFF.

The chain combines TRBV30 with TRBJ1-6; D not certain. The CDR3 has 14 residues. CDR1 is GTSNPN, CDR2 SVGIG, per germline (reference sequence). The germline V and J ends were trimmed by 3 bases and 9 bases, with 15 bases remaining between them. The chain's CDR3 is CAWRVWAGGSPLHF. The CDR3 coding sequence is TGTGCCTGGAGGGTATGGGCTGGTGGTTCACCCCTCCACTTT.

The genes are TRBV5-5 and TRBJ2-5; D ambiguous. The CDR3 contains 16 residues. The V end lost 1 base, the J end lost 1 base, and 14 bases lay between the germline ends. CDR1 and CDR2 (germline): SGHKS, YYEKEE (reference sequence). In DNA, the CDR3 is TGTGCCAGCAGCTTGCGCGACACCCGGATCCAAGAGACCCAGTACTTC. This gives the protein CASSLRDTRIQETQYF.

A word on this clone: The junction departs from germline at one end; a sequencing error may be responsible. This chain uses TRBV29-1 with TRBJ1-1, with 9 bases lining up with TRBD1. The CDR3 length is 15 residues. The germline V gene has CDR1 SQVTM and CDR2 ANQGSEA. CDR3 sequence: CSVHKPGTGPTEDFF. The CDR3, as DNA: TGCAGCGTGCACAAACCCGGGACAGGGCCCACTGAAGATTTCTTT.

This chain connects TRBV6-5 to TRBJ1-4, with 8 positions matching TRBD1. CDR1 is MNHEY and CDR2 is SVGAGI in the germline V gene. With V trimmed by 6 bases and J by 6 bases, 9 bases remained unmatched. This CDR3 region has 15 residues. CDR3 nucleotides: TGTGCCAGCAGGGGTATCGACAGGGGCGATGAAAAACTGTTTTTT. Translated, it gives CASRGIDRGDEKLFF.

V gene TRBV4-2 combines with J gene TRBJ2-7; D may be TRBD1 (7 bases). This CDR3 has 14 residues. Germline V gives CDR1 LGHNA, CDR2 YNFKEQ. V dropped 0 bases and J dropped 3 bases, with 9 bases sitting between them. CDR3 in amino acids: CASSQDRGDYEQYF. The CDR3 region has the DNA TGTGCCAGCAGCCAAGACAGGGGGGACTACGAGCAGTACTTC.

V gene TRBV4-1 combines with J gene TRBJ2-1; D ambiguous. Trimming left V 1 base short and J 9 bases short, with 10 bases between. This CDR3 contains 13 residues. Germline CDR1 reads MGHRA; CDR2 reads YSYEKL. The CDR3 region has the DNA TGCGCCAGCAGCCAAGTCACTCGTACTGAGCAGTTCTTC. Its protein is CASSQVTRTEQFF.

CDR3 nucleotides: TGCGCCAGCAGCTTGGCGGGTTCTGGGGGCTCGACCTACGAGCAGTACTTC. It encodes CASSLAGSGGSTYEQYF. The rearrangement joins TRBV5-1 to TRBJ2-7; perhaps TRBD1 as D (6 bases). The CDR3 runs 17 residues. V lost 0 bases and J lost 2, with 18 bases in between. The V gene's germline CDR1 is SGHRS and CDR2 YFSETQ.

The rearrangement uses TRBV5-1 and TRBJ2-1; D might be TRBD1 (6 bases). Germline values: CDR1 SGHRS, CDR2 YFSETQ. The length of the CDR3 is 16 residues. The V end was cut by 4 bases, the J end by 5 bases, with 19 bases between. The CDR3 protein is CASSTSGTHTDNEQFF. Here the CDR3 DNA reads TGCGCCAGCAGCACCTCCGGGACACACACCGACAATGAGCAGTTCTTC.

The chain carries TRBV30 and TRBJ1-2, with D possibly TRBD1 on 6 matching bases. This CDR3 spans 15 amino acids. Germline CDR1 GTSNPN, CDR2 SVGIG (reference sequence). Trimming took 3 bases from V and 4 from J, leaving 18 bases between them. CDR3: CAWSEGGGLGYGYTF. DNA for the CDR3: TGTGCCTGGAGCGAGGGAGGGGGACTAGGCTATGGCTACACCTTC.

The V and J genes are TRBV5-6 and TRBJ2-5, with 8 bases fitting TRBD1. The germline CDR1 and CDR2 sequences are SGHDT and YYEEEE. Losses at the gene ends were 0 bases for V and 4 bases for J; bases not matched to a gene: 5. The CDR3 contains 15 residues. The CDR3 region has the DNA TGTGCCAGCAGCTTGGCCGGGACAGGAGGAGAGACCCAGTACTTC. Translation: CASSLAGTGGETQYF. Complete variable domain (other parts from reference TRBV5-6 and TRBJ2-5): DAGVTQSPTHLIKTRGQQVTLRCSPKSGHDTVSWYQQALGQGPQFIFQYYEEEERQRGNFPDRFSGHQFPNYSSELNVNALLLGDSALYLCASSLAGTGGETQYFGPGTRLLVL.

The J gene is TRBJ2-7, the V gene TRBV5-8; unclear D gene. The CDR3 contains 12 residues. V was clipped by 2 bases and J by 4 bases, with 7 bases between them. Germline V gene data show CDR1 as SGHTS and CDR2 as YDEGEE. CDR3 sequence reads: CASSFNGYEQYF. The DNA for the CDR3 is TGTGCCAGCAGCTTTAACGGTTACGAGCAGTACTTC.

J is TRBJ1-6 and V is TRBV6-5; 9 bases map to TRBD1. The CDR3 length is 15 residues. Germline lookup yields CDR1 MNHEY and CDR2 SVGAGI. V was clipped by 6 bases and J by 7 bases; unmatched bases: 7. The CDR3 sequence: CASRAGTGRNSPLHF. CDR3 in DNA: TGTGCCAGCAGGGCCGGGACAGGGAGGAATTCACCCCTCCACTTT.

J is TRBJ1-5 and V is TRBV6-5, with TRBD1 matching over 7 bases. Trimming took 7 bases from V and 0 from J; bases not matched to a gene: 6. CDR3 length: 15 residues. Germline-derived CDR1 and CDR2 are MNHEY and SVGAGI. The CDR3 bases are TGTGCCAGCATGGACAGGTTTGTTAGCAATCAGCCCCAGCATTTT. Translation: CASMDRFVSNQPQHF.

The chain recombines TRBV5-4 with TRBJ2-7, with D perhaps TRBD2 (6 bases). The CDR3 totals 13 residues. Trimming took off 9 bases at V and 0 bases at J, with 13 bases between the two ends. Germline CDR1 reads SGHNT; CDR2 reads YYREEE (reference sequence). The CDR3 DNA follows: TGTGCCACTGGACTCGGGAGCTCCTACGAGCAGTACTTC. This sequence encodes CATGLGSSYEQYF.

This chain links TRBV7-3 with TRBJ2-1, with D tentatively TRBD2 (6 bases). Germline V gene lookup returns CDR1 SGHTA and CDR2 FQGTGA. The CDR3 consists of 13 residues. The V end lost 3 bases, the J end lost 6 bases, and 9 bases lay between the germline ends. The CDR3: CASSLGLLNEQFF. CDR3 coding DNA: TGTGCCAGCAGCTTGGGACTCCTCAATGAGCAGTTCTTC.

Here the CDR3 DNA reads TGCAGCGTCGATTCCGGGACAGGGCTTGACGAGCAGTACTTC. The encoded protein is CSVDSGTGLDEQYF. The chain has TRBV29-1 and TRBJ2-7, with 9 bases fitting TRBD1. The junction had 11 bases not matched to a gene; V was cut back by 6 bases and J by 5 bases. This CDR3 has 14 residues. Germline-derived CDR1 and CDR2 are SQVTM and ANQGSEA.

CDR3 amino acids: CASSQDMGTGAYEQYF. The CDR3 DNA is TGTGCCAGCAGCCAAGATATGGGGACAGGGGCCTACGAGCAGTACTTC. This chain joins TRBV4-2 and TRBJ2-7; 10 positions agree with TRBD1. In germline, CDR1 is LGHNA, CDR2 YNFKEQ. V dropped 0 bases and J dropped 2; count of bases not matched to a gene: 4. The CDR3 runs to 16 residues.

The chain uses TRBV9 and TRBJ2-3; D may be TRBD2 (6 bases). The CDR3 has 16 amino acids. V lost 0 bases to trimming and J lost 1 base, with 12 bases between them. The germline V gene has CDR1 SGDLS and CDR2 YYNGEE. The CDR3 region has the DNA TGTGCCAGCAGCGTAGCGGCGGGGCTCGGCACAGATACGCAGTATTTT. It is translated as CASSVAAGLGTDTQYF.

The rearrangement uses TRBV30 and TRBJ1-1; tentatively, D is TRBD1 (5 bases). V gave up 0 bases and J gave up 5 bases, with 10 bases separating them. The germline V gene has CDR1 GTSNPN and CDR2 SVGIG (reference sequence). This CDR3 has 13 residues. The CDR3 sequence: CAWSVGARTEAFF. CDR3 nucleotides: TGTGCCTGGAGTGTTGGGGCCCGGACTGAAGCTTTCTTT.

The chain is built from TRBV30 and TRBJ2-5; D is undetermined. The V end lost 1 base, the J end lost 2 bases, and 8 bases lay between the germline ends. Germline CDR1 GTSNPN, CDR2 SVGIG (reference sequence). This CDR3 spans 13 amino acids. CDR3 DNA sequence: TGTGCCTGGAGTGGGAGCGTTCAAGAGACCCAGTACTTC. As protein: CAWSGSVQETQYF.

J is TRBJ2-5 and V is TRBV19, with TRBD2 matching over 8 bases. CDR1 LNHDA and CDR2 SQIVND come from the germline V gene (reference sequence). The CDR3 is 14 amino acids. With V trimmed by 7 bases and J by 2 bases, 6 bases remained unmatched. This CDR3 reads CASTPGGGQETQYF. In nucleotides, the CDR3 is TGTGCCAGTACCCCGGGAGGGGGTCAAGAGACCCAGTACTTC.